This TCR beta chain was recovered during a study of OX40 agonist ivuxolimab in advanced cancers. Describing the broader study: The costimulatory receptor OX40 (CD134) was targeted by ivuxolimab, a fully human IgG2 agonistic monoclonal antibody. Intravenous ivuxolimab was administered to patients every 2 weeks at six dose levels: 0.01, 0.1, 0.3, 1.5, 3 and 10 mg/kg. The paper describes the monotherapy dose-escalation part (N of about 52 patients) of the phase I trial of ivuxolimab. The dose-escalation cohort was roughly 87% male with a mean age of around 62 years, ranging from roughly 20 to 80. Partial responses occurred in three dose-escalation patients: two with cutaneous melanoma and one with hepatocellular carcinoma. Prior anti-PD-1, anti-PD-L1 or anti-CTLA-4 therapy was permitted, and approximately 39% of dose-escalation patients had received checkpoint inhibitors. Of the 50 or so patients in dose escalation, 19 had hepatocellular carcinoma, roughly 15 had melanoma, 9 had renal cell carcinoma and 9 had head and neck cancer. The point of sequencing TCRbeta in the periphery was to test whether ivuxolimab changed TCR sequence diversity and drove clonal T-cell expansion.

To sequence the TCRbeta CDR3 region, genomic DNA was isolated from the sorted cells. The immunoSEQ Assay was used to sequence the TCRbeta CDR3 regions. TCRdb holds this immuneACCESS table with in-frame rearrangements only. Some clones are missing; in checked studies, unresolved V genes explain under half, and the rest has no known cause. In this sample the table shows around 100,000 clones, 89% of which occur a single time. Under 0.4% of the sample is taken by the ten largest. The study at large found these results: After ivuxolimab, expanded clones were on average more numerous among CD8+ T cells than among CD4+ T cells. Which antigens the clonally expanded peripheral T cells were specific for was not determined. In the 0.1-3.0 mg/kg groups, partial responders had among the lowest normalized peripheral clonal expansion, particularly in CD8+ T cells. Low levels of normalized T-cell clonal expansion were also seen in some patients who did not respond. At doses from 0.1 to 3.0 mg/kg, clonal expansion was seen in both CD4+ and CD8+ blood T cells between baseline and week 6.

A note on this clone: No cognate antigen has been identified for it. Per-base qualities were not stored, and no clone one base away is much larger.

Patients with a history of autoimmune disease or receiving systemic immunosuppression were excluded from the trial. Peripheral blood for TCR sequencing was collected from all dose cohorts at baseline, on cycle 4 day 1, and on cycle 7 day 1. Samples were obtained from an open-label, multicenter, first-in-human phase I dose-escalation trial of ivuxolimab. Adults with locally advanced or metastatic melanoma, renal cell carcinoma, hepatocellular carcinoma or head and neck squamous cell carcinoma were enrolled in the trial. Before TCR sequencing, CD4+ T cells and CD8+ T cells from peripheral blood were sorted into separate populations. Sample: CD4+ or CD8+ T cells sorted from blood, taken in a trial of the OX40 agonist ivuxolimab. The sequence derives from an adult with an advanced solid tumor such as melanoma, head and neck, liver or kidney cancer.

The DNA reads TGTGCCAGCGAGGGCCGGGGGGGGAACGAGCAGTACTTC. Translation gives CASEGRGGNEQYF. The rearranged chain carries TRBV5-4 and TRBJ2-7, with 8 middle bases fitting TRBD2. Looking up the germline V gene (reference sequence) yields CDR1 SGHNT and CDR2 YYREEE. V loses 7 bases at its end and J loses 5 bases; junction bases beyond the gene matches: 8. The cysteine opens and the phenylalanine closes a CDR3 of 13 amino acids. Only CDR3 DNA is held: 39 bases, read in frame from base 1.